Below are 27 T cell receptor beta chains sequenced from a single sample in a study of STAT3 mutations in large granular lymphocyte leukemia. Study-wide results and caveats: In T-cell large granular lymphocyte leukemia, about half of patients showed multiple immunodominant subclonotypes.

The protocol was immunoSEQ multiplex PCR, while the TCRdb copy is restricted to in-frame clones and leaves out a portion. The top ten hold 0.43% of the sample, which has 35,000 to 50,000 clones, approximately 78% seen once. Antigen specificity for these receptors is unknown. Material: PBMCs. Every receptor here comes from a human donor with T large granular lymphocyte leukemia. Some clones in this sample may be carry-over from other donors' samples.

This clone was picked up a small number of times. The CDR3 protein is CASSFGSRVQFF. The CDR3 nucleotides read TGTGCCAGCAGCTTTGGTAGCAGGGTACAGTTCTTC. The chain couples TRBV28 to TRBJ2-1; TRBD1 might be the D (5 bases). V was shortened by 6 bases and J by 13 bases, with 16 bases between the two germline ends. This CDR3 contains 12 residues. Germline V gene data show CDR1 as MDHEN and CDR2 as SYDVKM.

The CDR3 region has the DNA TGTGCCAGCTCACCCGGGGAGAACACTGAAGCTTTCTTT. It yields the protein CASSPGENTEAFF. The rearrangement links TRBV18 to TRBJ1-1; D gene unclear. The CDR3 runs to 13 residues. Trimming left V 3 bases short and J 1 base short, with 6 bases between. CDR1 and CDR2 from the germline V gene are KGHSH and LQKENI.

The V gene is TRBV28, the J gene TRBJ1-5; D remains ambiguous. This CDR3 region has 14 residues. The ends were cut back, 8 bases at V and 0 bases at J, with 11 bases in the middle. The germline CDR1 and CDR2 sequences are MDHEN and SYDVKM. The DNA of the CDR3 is TGTGCCAGCTTGCGACACAATAGCAATCAGCCCCAGCATTTT. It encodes CASLRHNSNQPQHF.

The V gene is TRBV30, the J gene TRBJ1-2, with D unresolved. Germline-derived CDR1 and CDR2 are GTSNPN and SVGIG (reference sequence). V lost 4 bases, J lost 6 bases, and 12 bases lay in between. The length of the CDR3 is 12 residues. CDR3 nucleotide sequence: TGTGCCTGGACAAGATCGGCGGATGGCTACACCTTC. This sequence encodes CAWTRSADGYTF. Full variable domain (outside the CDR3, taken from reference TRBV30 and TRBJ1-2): SQTIHQWPATLVQPVGSPLSLECTVEGTSNPNLYWYRQAAGRGLQLLFYSVGIGQISSEVPQNLSASRPQDRQFILSSKKLLLSDSGFYLCAWTRSADGYTFGSGTRLTVV.

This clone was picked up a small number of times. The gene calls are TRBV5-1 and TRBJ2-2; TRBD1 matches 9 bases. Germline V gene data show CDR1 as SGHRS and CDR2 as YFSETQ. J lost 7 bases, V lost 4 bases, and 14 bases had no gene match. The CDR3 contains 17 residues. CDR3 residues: CASSQGPGTGTIGELFF. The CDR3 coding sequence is TGCGCCAGCAGCCAGGGGCCCGGGACAGGGACGATCGGGGAGCTGTTTTTT.

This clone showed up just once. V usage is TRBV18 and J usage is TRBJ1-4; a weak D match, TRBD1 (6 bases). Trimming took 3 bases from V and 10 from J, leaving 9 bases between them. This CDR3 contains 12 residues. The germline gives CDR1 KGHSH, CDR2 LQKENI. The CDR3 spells CASSPDSGKLFF. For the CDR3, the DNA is TGTGCCAGCTCACCGGACAGTGGAAAACTGTTTTTT. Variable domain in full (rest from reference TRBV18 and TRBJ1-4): NAGVMQNPRHLVRRRGQEARLRCSPMKGHSHVYWYRQLPEEGLKFMVYLQKENIIDESGMPKERFSAEFPKEGPSILRIQQVVRGDSAAYFCASSPDSGKLFFGSGTQLSVL.

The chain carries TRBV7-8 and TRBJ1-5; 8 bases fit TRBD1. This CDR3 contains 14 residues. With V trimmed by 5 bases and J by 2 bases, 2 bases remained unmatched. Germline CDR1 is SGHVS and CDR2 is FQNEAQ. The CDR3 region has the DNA TGTGCCAGCAGCCCGACAGGGGGCAATCAGCCCCAGCATTTT. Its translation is CASSPTGGNQPQHF.

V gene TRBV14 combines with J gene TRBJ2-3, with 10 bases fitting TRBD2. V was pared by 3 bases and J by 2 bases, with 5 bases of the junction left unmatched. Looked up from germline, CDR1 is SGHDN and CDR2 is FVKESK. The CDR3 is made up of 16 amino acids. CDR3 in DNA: TGTGCCAGCAGCCAGGCTAGCGGGGGCACCACAGATACGCAGTATTTT. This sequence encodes CASSQASGGTTDTQYF.

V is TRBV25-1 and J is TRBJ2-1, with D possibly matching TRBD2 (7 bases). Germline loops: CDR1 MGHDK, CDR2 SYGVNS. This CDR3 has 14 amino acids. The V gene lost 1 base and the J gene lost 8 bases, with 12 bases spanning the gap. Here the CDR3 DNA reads TGTGCCAGCAGTGAATTTGGGGGGGGCGATGAGCAGTTCTTC. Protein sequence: CASSEFGGGDEQFF.

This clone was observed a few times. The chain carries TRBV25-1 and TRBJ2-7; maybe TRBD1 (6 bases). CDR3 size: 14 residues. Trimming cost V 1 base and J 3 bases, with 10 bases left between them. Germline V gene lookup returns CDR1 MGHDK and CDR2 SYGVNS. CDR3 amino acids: CASSESGAVYEQYF. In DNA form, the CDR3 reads TGTGCCAGCAGTGAATCAGGGGCGGTCTACGAGCAGTACTTC.

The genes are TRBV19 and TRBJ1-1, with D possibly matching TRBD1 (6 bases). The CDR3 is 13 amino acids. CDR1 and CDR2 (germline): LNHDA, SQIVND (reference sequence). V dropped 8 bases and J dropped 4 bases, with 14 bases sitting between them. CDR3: CASGGGASTEAFF. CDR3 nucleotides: TGTGCCAGTGGCGGGGGGGCGAGCACTGAAGCTTTCTTT. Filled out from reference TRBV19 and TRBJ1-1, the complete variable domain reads DGGITQSPKYLFRKEGQNVTLSCEQNLNHDAMYWYRQDPGQGLRLIYYSQIVNDFQKGDIAEGYSVSREKKESFPLTVTSAQKNPTAFYLCASGGGASTEAFFGQGTRLTVV.

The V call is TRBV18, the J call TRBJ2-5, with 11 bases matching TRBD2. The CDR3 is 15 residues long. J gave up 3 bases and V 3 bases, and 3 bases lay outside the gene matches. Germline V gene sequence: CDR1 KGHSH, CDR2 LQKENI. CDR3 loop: CASSPLLAGEETQYF. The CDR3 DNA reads TGTGCCAGCTCACCCCTACTAGCGGGGGAAGAGACCCAGTACTTC.

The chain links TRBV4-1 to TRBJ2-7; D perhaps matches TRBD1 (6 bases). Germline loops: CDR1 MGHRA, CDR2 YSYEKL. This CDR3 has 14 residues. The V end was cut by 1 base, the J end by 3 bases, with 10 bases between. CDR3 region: CASSQGTVGYEQYF. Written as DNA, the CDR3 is TGCGCCAGCAGCCAAGGGACAGTAGGCTACGAGCAGTACTTC.

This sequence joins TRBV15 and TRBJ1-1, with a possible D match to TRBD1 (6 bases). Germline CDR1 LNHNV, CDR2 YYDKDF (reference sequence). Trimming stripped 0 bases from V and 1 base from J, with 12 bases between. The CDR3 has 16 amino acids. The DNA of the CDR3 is TGTGCCACCAGCAGAGATGAGTGGACAGCGAACACTGAAGCTTTCTTT. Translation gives CATSRDEWTANTEAFF.

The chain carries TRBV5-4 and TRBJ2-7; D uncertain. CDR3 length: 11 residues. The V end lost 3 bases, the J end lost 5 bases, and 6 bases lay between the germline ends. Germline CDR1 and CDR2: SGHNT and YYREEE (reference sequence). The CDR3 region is CASSSYNEQYF. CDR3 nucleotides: TGTGCCAGCAGCTCCTACAACGAGCAGTACTTC.

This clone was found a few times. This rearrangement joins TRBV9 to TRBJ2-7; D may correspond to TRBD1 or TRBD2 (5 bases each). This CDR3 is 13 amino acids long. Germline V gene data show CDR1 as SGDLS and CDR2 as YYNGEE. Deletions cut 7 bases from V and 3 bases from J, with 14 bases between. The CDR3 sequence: CASSRGGHYEQYF. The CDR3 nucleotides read TGTGCCAGCTCCCGAGGAGGACACTACGAGCAGTACTTC. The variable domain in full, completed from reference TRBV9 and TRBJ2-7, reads DSGVTQTPKHLITATGQRVTLRCSPRSGDLSVYWYQQSLDQGLQFLIQYYNGEERAKGNILERFSAQQFPDLHSELNLSSLELGDSALYFCASSRGGHYEQYFGPGTRLTVT.

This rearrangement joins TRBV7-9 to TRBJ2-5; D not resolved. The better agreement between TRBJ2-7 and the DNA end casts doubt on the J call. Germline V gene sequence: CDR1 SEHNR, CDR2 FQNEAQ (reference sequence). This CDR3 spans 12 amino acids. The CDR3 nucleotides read TGTGCCAGCAGCGCCGGTGTCTACGAGCAGTACTTC. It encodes CASSAGVYEQYF.

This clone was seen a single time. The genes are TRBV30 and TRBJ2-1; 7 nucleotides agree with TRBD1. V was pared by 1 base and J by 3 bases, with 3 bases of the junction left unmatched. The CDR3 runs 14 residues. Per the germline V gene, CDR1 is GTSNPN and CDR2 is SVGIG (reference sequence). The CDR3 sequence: CAWSGDSDYNEQFF. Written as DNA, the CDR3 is TGTGCCTGGAGTGGGGACAGTGACTACAATGAGCAGTTCTTC.

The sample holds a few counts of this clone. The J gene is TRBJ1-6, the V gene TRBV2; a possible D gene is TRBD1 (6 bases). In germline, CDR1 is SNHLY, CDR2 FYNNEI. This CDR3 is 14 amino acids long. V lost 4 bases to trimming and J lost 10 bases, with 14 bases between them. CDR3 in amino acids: CASSGWGAPSPLHF. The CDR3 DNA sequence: TGTGCCAGCAGTGGGTGGGGGGCGCCCTCACCCCTCCACTTT.

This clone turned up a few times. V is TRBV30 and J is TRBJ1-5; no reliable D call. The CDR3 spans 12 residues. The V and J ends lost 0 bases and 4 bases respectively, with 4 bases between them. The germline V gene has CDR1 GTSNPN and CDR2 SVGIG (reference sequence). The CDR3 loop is CAWSVRNQPQHF. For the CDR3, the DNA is TGTGCCTGGAGTGTACGAAATCAGCCCCAGCATTTT.

CDR3: CASSVGGGPYEQYF. The CDR3 nucleotides are TGTGCCAGCAGCGTCGGGGGGGGCCCCTACGAGCAGTACTTC. V is TRBV9 and J is TRBJ2-7, with 8 nucleotides matching TRBD2. Trimming at V came to 2 bases and at J to 2 bases, leaving 3 bases not matched to a gene. Per the germline V gene, CDR1 is SGDLS and CDR2 is YYNGEE. This CDR3 is 14 amino acids long.

The CDR3 DNA is TGTGCCAGCAGCGTTCCAGGGGCGGGTGGCTACACCTTC. Its translation: CASSVPGAGGYTF. The V gene is TRBV9, the J gene TRBJ1-2, with a possible D match to TRBD1 (6 bases). Germline CDR1 SGDLS, CDR2 YYNGEE. V was cut by 2 bases and J by 7 bases, with 12 bases left in between. There are 13 residues in the CDR3.

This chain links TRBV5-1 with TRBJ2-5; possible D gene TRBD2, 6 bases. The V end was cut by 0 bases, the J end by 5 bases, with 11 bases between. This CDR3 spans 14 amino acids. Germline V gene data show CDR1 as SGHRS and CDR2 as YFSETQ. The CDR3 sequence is CASSLGQAGETQYF. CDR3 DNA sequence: TGCGCCAGCAGCTTGGGGCAGGCGGGGGAGACCCAGTACTTC.

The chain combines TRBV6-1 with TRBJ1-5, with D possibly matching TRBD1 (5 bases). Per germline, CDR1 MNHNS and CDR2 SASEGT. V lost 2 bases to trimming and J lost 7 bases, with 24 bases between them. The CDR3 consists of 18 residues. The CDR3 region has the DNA TGTGCCAGCAGTGAATCAAGAGCGGGGCCCCTTTATGGGCAGCCCCAGCATTTT. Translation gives CASSESRAGPLYGQPQHF.

The CDR3 nucleotides are TGTGCCAGCAGCTTGGGTCTAGCAACTAGCACAGATACGCAGTATTTT. The encoded protein is CASSLGLATSTDTQYF. The V gene is TRBV5-4, the J gene TRBJ2-3, with a possible D match to TRBD2 (5 bases). Trimming took 0 bases from V and 0 from J, leaving 11 bases between them. Germline values: CDR1 SGHNT, CDR2 YYREEE (reference sequence). The CDR3 sequence is 16 residues long.

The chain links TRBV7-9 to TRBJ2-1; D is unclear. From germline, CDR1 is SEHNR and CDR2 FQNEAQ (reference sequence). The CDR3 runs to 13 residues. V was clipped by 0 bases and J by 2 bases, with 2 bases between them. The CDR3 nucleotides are TGTGCCAGCAGCTTAGCGGCCTACAATGAGCAGTTCTTC. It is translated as CASSLAAYNEQFF.

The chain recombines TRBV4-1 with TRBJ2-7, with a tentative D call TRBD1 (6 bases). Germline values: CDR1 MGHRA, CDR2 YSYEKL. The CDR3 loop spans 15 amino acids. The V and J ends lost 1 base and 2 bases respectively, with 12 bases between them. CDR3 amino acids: CASSQVGQRAYEQYF. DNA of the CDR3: TGCGCCAGCAGCCAAGTAGGACAGAGGGCCTACGAGCAGTACTTC.